The 26 T cell receptor beta chains given below trace back to one sample, sequenced in a study of chemoradiotherapy in HPV16-positive cancers. Sequenced by immunoSEQ multiplex PCR; TCRdb stores in-frame clones only, minus some. The table shows more than 7,000 clones, with approximately 90% occurring only once. The sample in question was blood, obtained from a patient who underwent chemoradiotherapy. The receptors stem from a human donor with HPV-associated anogenital cancer.

V gene TRBV20-1 combines with J gene TRBJ2-1; D perhaps matches TRBD1 (6 bases). Germline V CDR1 and CDR2: DFQATT, SNEGSKA (reference sequence). The CDR3 length is 11 residues. CDR3 in amino acids: CSLQGYNEQFF. CDR3 in DNA: TGCAGCTTACAGGGCTACAATGAGCAGTTCTTC.

The chain carries TRBV21-1 and TRBJ2-3; the table's D call TRBD2 went unverified against the DNA. TRBV21-1 is a pseudogene. The CDR3 is 16 amino acids. CDR3: CASSKEEGGPPDTQYF. Written as DNA, the CDR3 is TGTGCCAGCAGCAAAGAGGAGGGTGGGCCACCAGATACGCAGTATTTT.

V and J are TRBV7-9 and TRBJ2-5; 9 bases are a match to TRBD2. The CDR3 is made up of 18 amino acids. Germline V CDR1 and CDR2: SEHNR, FQNEAQ (reference sequence). The junction had 13 bases not matched to a gene; V was cut back by 5 bases and J by 0 bases. The CDR3 reads CASSRLADHDLYQETQYF. CDR3 in DNA: TGTGCCAGCAGCAGACTAGCGGATCACGATTTATACCAAGAGACCCAGTACTTC.

The chain links TRBV12-2 to TRBJ2-1; the listed D gene, TRBD2, was not tested against the DNA. TRBV12-2 is termed a pseudogene. The CDR3 spans 13 residues. CDR3 protein: CASRLGQPGGQFF. The DNA of the CDR3 is TGTGCAAGTCGCTTAGGTCAGCCGGGAGGGCAGTTCTTC.

The chain joins TRBV7-2 to TRBJ1-1, with TRBD1 identical over 7 bases. In germline, CDR1 is SGHTA, CDR2 FQGNSA. The junction had 8 bases not matched to a gene; V was cut back by 4 bases and J by 6 bases. The CDR3 extends over 14 amino acids. The CDR3 sequence: CASSSTDRVAEAFF. The DNA of the CDR3 is TGTGCCAGCAGCTCTACCGACAGGGTGGCTGAAGCTTTCTTT.

The chain joins TRBV5-5 to TRBJ1-4; 9 bases fit TRBD1. V was pared by 4 bases and J by 6 bases, with 7 bases of the junction left unmatched. The germline gives CDR1 SGHKS, CDR2 YYEKEE (reference sequence). CDR3 length equals 15 residues. The CDR3 DNA follows: TGTGCCAGCAGCGCAACAGGGGGCGGGTATGAAAAACTGTTTTTT. It translates to CASSATGGGYEKLFF.

The V and J genes are TRBV5-1 and TRBJ1-1; tentative D call: TRBD1 (5 bases). There are 14 residues in the CDR3. Trimming stripped 7 bases from V and 0 bases from J, with 13 bases between. CDR1 SGHRS and CDR2 YFSETQ come from the germline V gene. The CDR3 reads CASGRAGMNTEAFF. The CDR3 coding sequence is TGCGCCAGCGGGAGGGCAGGGATGAACACTGAAGCTTTCTTT. Full variable domain (outside the CDR3, taken from reference TRBV5-1 and TRBJ1-1): KAGVTQTPRYLIKTRGQQVTLSCSPISGHRSVSWYQQTPGQGLQFLFEYFSETQRNKGNFPGRFSGRQFSNSRSEMNVSTLELGDSALYLCASGRAGMNTEAFFGQGTRLTVV.

The rearrangement uses TRBV10-1 and TRBJ2-3; tentative D call: TRBD1 (6 bases). Per germline, CDR1 WNHNN and CDR2 SYGVQD (reference sequence). The length of the CDR3 is 13 residues. Trimming left V 3 bases short and J 6 bases short, with 10 bases between. The DNA for the CDR3 is TGCGCCAGCAGTGACAGGGGTACGGATACGCAGTATTTT. Its translation: CASSDRGTDTQYF.

V usage is TRBV6-5 and J usage is TRBJ2-1; 8 nucleotides line up with TRBD1. The CDR3 runs to 13 residues. The germline gives CDR1 MNHEY, CDR2 SVGAGI. V shed 4 bases and J 7 bases; nucleotides not matched to a gene: 3. DNA of the CDR3: TGTGCCAGCAGTTCGGACAGGGTGAATGAGCAGTTCTTC. The encoded protein is CASSSDRVNEQFF.

The chain combines TRBV9 with TRBJ2-1, with D perhaps matching TRBD2 (7 bases). Germline V gene sequence: CDR1 SGDLS, CDR2 YYNGEE. This CDR3 comprises 17 residues. Trimming left V 0 bases short and J 4 bases short, with 17 bases between. The CDR3 DNA sequence: TGTGCCAGCAGCGTAGCAGTACCGGGGGGCCGTTACAATGAGCAGTTCTTC. Amino acids: CASSVAVPGGRYNEQFF.

CDR3 DNA sequence: TGTGCCAGCAGCCGCCAGACGGATAGCAATCAGCCCCAGCATTTT. Amino acids: CASSRQTDSNQPQHF. The V and J genes are TRBV6-6 and TRBJ1-5, with no clear D. V shed 6 bases and J shed 0 bases, with 12 bases lying between them. Germline lookup yields CDR1 MNHNY and CDR2 SVGAGI (reference sequence). CDR3 length: 15 amino acids.

In this sample, this clone turned up a few times. This chain connects TRBV6-6 to TRBJ2-3, with D possibly matching TRBD1 (5 bases). This CDR3 has 12 residues. The germline V gene encodes CDR1 MNHNY and CDR2 SVGAGI (reference sequence). Trimming left V 8 bases short and J 5 bases short, with 11 bases between. CDR3 nucleotide sequence: TGTGCCAGCTCCTCTACAGGAGATACGCAGTATTTT. Protein sequence: CASSSTGDTQYF.

The rearrangement joins TRBV4-1 to TRBJ2-6; D is possibly TRBD2 (5 bases). The ends were cut back, 1 base at V and 0 bases at J, with 7 bases in the middle. The CDR3 runs 16 residues. CDR1 is MGHRA, CDR2 YSYEKL, per germline. DNA of the CDR3: TGCGCCAGCAGCCAAGCGGGGTTCTCTGGGGCCAACGTCCTGACTTTC. Translation gives CASSQAGFSGANVLTF.

The chain employs TRBV5-1 and TRBJ2-7, with D unresolved. The CDR3 has 14 amino acids. CDR1 SGHRS and CDR2 YFSETQ come from the germline V gene. The germline V and J ends were trimmed by 0 bases and 2 bases, with 9 bases remaining between them. The CDR3 DNA reads TGCGCCAGCAGCTTGGGACCCGAAGCCTACGAGCAGTACTTC. Amino acids: CASSLGPEAYEQYF.

The CDR3 loop is CASSIGAGINTGELFF. The CDR3 bases are TGTGCCAGTAGTATAGGAGCGGGAATCAACACCGGGGAGCTGTTTTTT. This chain links TRBV19 with TRBJ2-2; 7 nucleotides line up with TRBD2. The J segment lost 2 bases and the V segment lost 1 base, leaving 4 bases of the junction unmatched. Germline V gene sequence: CDR1 LNHDA, CDR2 SQIVND (reference sequence). The CDR3 extends over 16 amino acids.

The rearrangement links TRBV11-2 to TRBJ1-1; 9 positions match TRBD1. The CDR3 is 15 residues long. Germline lookup yields CDR1 SGHAT and CDR2 FQNNGV. V shed 6 bases and J 1 base; nucleotides not matched to a gene: 6. The CDR3 region is CASRIGGQGNTEAFF. CDR3 nucleotides: TGTGCCAGCAGAATTGGGGGACAGGGGAACACTGAAGCTTTCTTT.

V is TRBV5-1 and J is TRBJ1-5; no clear D. Trimming took 0 bases from V and 2 from J, leaving 18 bases between them. Per the germline V gene, CDR1 is SGHRS and CDR2 is YFSETQ. The CDR3 runs 18 residues. CDR3 DNA sequence: TGCGCCAGCAGCTTGGCCAGTTTAGGACGGACGGGCAATCAGCCCCAGCATTTT. It is translated as CASSLASLGRTGNQPQHF. Full variable domain (missing parts from reference TRBV5-1 and TRBJ1-5): KAGVTQTPRYLIKTRGQQVTLSCSPISGHRSVSWYQQTPGQGLQFLFEYFSETQRNKGNFPGRFSGRQFSNSRSEMNVSTLELGDSALYLCASSLASLGRTGNQPQHFGDGTRLSIL.

The genes are TRBV2 and TRBJ1-3, with D possibly matching TRBD1 (5 bases). The V gene lost 0 bases and the J gene lost 0 bases, with 6 bases spanning the gap. The CDR3 has 15 amino acids. Germline CDR1 reads SNHLY; CDR2 reads FYNNEI. The CDR3 nucleotides read TGTGCCAGCAGTGAAGCGGGGGGCTCTGGAAACACCATATATTTT. Amino acid sequence: CASSEAGGSGNTIYF.

The V call is TRBV19, the J call TRBJ1-1; 9 nucleotides line up with TRBD1. Germline lookup yields CDR1 LNHDA and CDR2 SQIVND (reference sequence). The CDR3 covers 13 residues. V was clipped by 5 bases and J by 11 bases; unmatched bases: 9. The CDR3 DNA follows: TGTGCCAGTAGTGCCTTAACAGGGGGCGAGGCTTTCTTT. This codes for CASSALTGGEAFF.

V and J are TRBV30 and TRBJ1-5; D is unclear. This CDR3 has 16 residues. With 2 bases removed from V and 3 bases from J, the gap between germline ends came to 17 bases. Germline V gene sequence: CDR1 GTSNPN, CDR2 SVGIG (reference sequence). The CDR3 spells CAWSSRRTGNNQPQHF. The CDR3, as DNA: TGTGCCTGGAGTTCAAGGCGGACCGGAAACAATCAGCCCCAGCATTTT.

This chain connects TRBV4-2 to TRBJ2-3, with 8 nucleotides matching TRBD2. This CDR3 region has 16 residues. The V and J ends lost 4 bases and 5 bases, in that order; junction bases with no gene match: 11. Germline CDR1 LGHNA, CDR2 YNFKEQ. The CDR3 DNA follows: TGTGCCAGCAGCCTACGGGGGGGAAAGTATCGAGATACGCAGTATTTT. This codes for CASSLRGGKYRDTQYF.

The chain has TRBV4-2 and TRBJ2-5; TRBD2 matches 12 bases. The V and J ends lost 0 bases and 0 bases, in that order; junction bases with no gene match: 5. The CDR3 is made up of 18 amino acids. The germline V gene encodes CDR1 LGHNA and CDR2 YNFKEQ. The CDR3 loop reads CASSQELAGGRNQETQYF. The CDR3 region has the DNA TGTGCCAGCAGCCAAGAGCTAGCGGGGGGGCGGAACCAAGAGACCCAGTACTTC.

The J gene is TRBJ1-1, the V gene TRBV9; 7 nucleotides line up with TRBD1. This CDR3 is built from 15 residues. With 1 base clipped from V and 2 bases from J, the junction kept 5 bases outside the gene matches. CDR1 SGDLS and CDR2 YYNGEE come from the germline V gene. CDR3: CASSVSRGPNTEAFF. CDR3 DNA sequence: TGTGCCAGCAGCGTATCGAGGGGGCCCAACACTGAAGCTTTCTTT.

The sample holds a few counts of this clone. The chain joins TRBV27 to TRBJ1-1; D gene unclear. CDR3 size: 13 residues. V was shortened by 5 bases and J by 3 bases, with 10 bases between the two germline ends. The germline V gene has CDR1 MNHEY and CDR2 SMNVEV (reference sequence). In DNA, the CDR3 is TGTGCCAGCAGTCACACATGGGACACTGAAGCTTTCTTT. Its translation: CASSHTWDTEAFF.

This clone was picked up one time. The gene calls are TRBV29-1 and TRBJ2-3; weak D call: TRBD1 (5 bases). Germline V CDR1 and CDR2: SQVTM, ANQGSEA. The V end was cut by 5 bases, the J end by 3 bases, with 9 bases between. This CDR3 contains 12 residues. The CDR3 coding sequence is TGCAGCGTTCGAAGGGGTACAGATACGCAGTATTTT. Its protein is CSVRRGTDTQYF.

In this sample, this clone turned up once. The chain couples TRBV15 to TRBJ2-6; D not resolved. The CDR3 length is 15 residues. V lost 6 bases, J lost 0 bases, and 9 bases lay in between. The germline V gene encodes CDR1 LNHNV and CDR2 YYDKDF (reference sequence). The CDR3 here is CATSERSSGANVLTF. For the CDR3, the DNA is TGTGCCACCAGTGAACGTAGCTCTGGGGCCAACGTCCTGACTTTC.